In this sample, the clone carrying this T cell receptor (beta chain) turned up many times. The data were taken from a study of regulatory T cells in long-lasting Graves disease. Sequencing libraries for TCR beta were prepared with iRepertoire HTBI primers and Arm-PCR of CDR3 regions. Via MiXCR, TCRdb re-called the multiplex PCR reads, giving one row per CDR3 protein. The sample has approximately 540,000 distinct CDR3 sequences; around 12% are singletons. The time point here: newly diagnosed GD, antithyroid drugs for less than 3 months. PBMC RNA was the source of the TCR library. The trim removed 6 bases at V and 0 bases at J, leaving 4 bases unmatched. Germline CDR1 is MNHNS and CDR2 is SASEGT. This CDR3 is 16 amino acids long. These sequences were also reported in another study, on T cells in Graves' hyperthyroidism and ophthalmopathy.

Specimen: peripheral blood mononuclear cells (PBMCs), collected at new diagnosis, from a patient treated with antithyroid drugs. The genes are TRBV6-1 and TRBJ2-2; the match to TRBD2 covers 10 bases. This TCR derives from a woman in her twenties or thirties with Graves disease. The CDR3 DNA is TGTGCCAGCAGGGGGGGACTAGCGCCGAACACCGGGGAGCTGTTTTTT. Its translation: CASRGGLAPNTGELFF.